The 13 T cell receptor beta chains given below trace back to one sample, sequenced in a study of cytomegalovirus exposure and HLA in healthy donors. PCR used 60 Vbeta primers and 13 Jbeta primers. Only in-frame clones appear in the TCRdb table, and some are missing; sequencing was by immunoSEQ multiplex PCR. The table shows about 170,000 clones, with under 80% occurring only once. Specimen: PBMCs. The origin of the receptors is a female donor in good health and CMV-seronegative.

This clone was counted between two and nine times. J is TRBJ1-2 and V is TRBV5-1, with unresolved D. V gave up 0 bases and J gave up 3 bases, with 12 bases separating them. Germline CDR1 and CDR2: SGHRS and YFSETQ. The CDR3 totals 15 residues. CDR3 DNA: TGCGCCAGCAGCTTGGAAGCCGGAGAGTACTATGGCTACACCTTC. It encodes CASSLEAGEYYGYTF.

CDR3: CASSGQANTGELFF. DNA for the CDR3: TGCGCCAGCAGCGGACAGGCGAACACCGGGGAGCTGTTTTTT. The V call is TRBV5-1, the J call TRBJ2-2; 7 bases line up with TRBD1. The V segment lost 4 bases and the J segment 0 bases; nucleotides outside the gene matches: 0. The CDR3 spans 14 residues. Germline V CDR1 and CDR2: SGHRS, YFSETQ.

The chain links TRBV18 to TRBJ2-5; weak D call: TRBD2 (5 bases). Germline V gene sequence: CDR1 KGHSH, CDR2 LQKENI. V lost 3 bases to trimming and J lost 2 bases, with 10 bases between them. The CDR3 sequence is 14 residues long. The CDR3 coding sequence is TGTGCCAGCTCACCCCTCCCGGGGCAAGAGACCCAGTACTTC. Amino acid sequence: CASSPLPGQETQYF. Looking up the rest from reference TRBV18 and TRBJ2-5 gives the full variable domain: NAGVMQNPRHLVRRRGQEARLRCSPMKGHSHVYWYRQLPEEGLKFMVYLQKENIIDESGMPKERFSAEFPKEGPSILRIQQVVRGDSAAYFCASSPLPGQETQYFGPGTRLLVL.

V is TRBV19 and J is TRBJ1-2; 9 bases are shared with TRBD1. Per germline, CDR1 LNHDA and CDR2 SQIVND (reference sequence). V shed 6 bases, J shed 4 bases, and the junction held 3 bases outside the gene matches. The CDR3 is made up of 13 amino acids. CDR3 loop: CASRDRGGYGYTF. Here the CDR3 DNA reads TGTGCCAGTAGGGACAGGGGAGGCTATGGCTACACCTTC. Variable domain in full (rest from reference TRBV19 and TRBJ1-2): DGGITQSPKYLFRKEGQNVTLSCEQNLNHDAMYWYRQDPGQGLRLIYYSQIVNDFQKGDIAEGYSVSREKKESFPLTVTSAQKNPTAFYLCASRDRGGYGYTFGSGTRLTVV.

This clone occurred once. The V and J genes are TRBV5-4 and TRBJ2-2; 8 nucleotides align to TRBD1. This CDR3 contains 15 residues. Germline loops: CDR1 SGHNT, CDR2 YYREEE (reference sequence). Unmatched junction bases numbered 8, after V lost 4 bases and J lost 6 bases. The CDR3 sequence: CASSTDRARPGELFF. For the CDR3, the DNA is TGTGCCAGCAGCACGGACAGGGCTCGACCCGGGGAGCTGTTTTTT.

The chain combines TRBV28 with TRBJ1-2; 8 bases map to TRBD1. The CDR3 runs 15 residues. The V gene end was trimmed by 4 bases and the J gene end by 8 bases; junction bases not matched to a gene: 12. Germline values: CDR1 MDHEN, CDR2 SYDVKM. The CDR3 bases are TGTGCCAGCAGTTCGGCGGGACAGGTAAATCGAGGCTACACCTTC. Amino acid sequence: CASSSAGQVNRGYTF.

This chain links TRBV6-1 with TRBJ1-2, with D maybe TRBD1 (6 bases). V lost 4 bases, J lost 8 bases, and 20 bases lay in between. Germline V gene lookup returns CDR1 MNHNS and CDR2 SASEGT. The CDR3 sequence is 15 residues long. DNA of the CDR3: TGTGCCAGCAGTGGCCTAGGGACACCCGGGACGGGCTACACCTTC. Residues: CASSGLGTPGTGYTF.

V is TRBV5-4 and J is TRBJ2-2, with TRBD2 as a possible D gene (6 bases). Trimming took off 5 bases at V and 6 bases at J, with 20 bases between the two ends. Germline V gene lookup returns CDR1 SGHNT and CDR2 YYREEE (reference sequence). The CDR3 has 16 residues. The CDR3 loop is CASRQSGVLSAGELFF. In DNA, the CDR3 is TGTGCCAGCAGGCAATCGGGGGTCCTTAGCGCCGGGGAGCTGTTTTTT.

V and J are TRBV6-1 and TRBJ2-2, with 7 bases matching TRBD1. Germline assignment: CDR1 MNHNS and CDR2 SASEGT. The CDR3 runs to 15 residues. With V trimmed by 4 bases and J by 3 bases, 5 bases remained unmatched. This CDR3 reads CASSVEGADTGELFF. CDR3 nucleotides: TGTGCCAGCAGTGTCGAGGGGGCGGACACCGGGGAGCTGTTTTTT.

V gene TRBV5-6 combines with J gene TRBJ2-5, with TRBD1 matching 8 bases. J was trimmed by 1 base and V by 4 bases; bases with no gene match: 6. This CDR3 is 15 amino acids long. CDR1 SGHDT and CDR2 YYEEEE come from the germline V gene. DNA for the CDR3: TGTGCCAGCAGCCGAACCGGACAGGGCCAAGAGACCCAGTACTTC. Translating it yields CASSRTGQGQETQYF.

The chain recombines TRBV4-2 with TRBJ2-7; TRBD1 aligns across 9 bases. The CDR3 totals 14 residues. Germline V CDR1 and CDR2: LGHNA, YNFKEQ. V gave up 6 bases and J gave up 5 bases; unmatched junction bases: 8. The CDR3 nucleotides read TGTGCCAGCAGGGCCGGGACAGGGTTCGACGAGCAGTACTTC. Translating gives CASRAGTGFDEQYF.

The chain links TRBV6-6 to TRBJ2-5, with D perhaps TRBD1 (5 bases). V was cut by 8 bases and J by 1 base, with 8 bases left in between. Germline V gives CDR1 MNHNY, CDR2 SVGAGI (reference sequence). This CDR3 has 12 residues. The CDR3 protein is CASGAAQETQYF. The DNA for the CDR3 is TGTGCCAGCGGGGCAGCCCAAGAGACCCAGTACTTC.

This clone has just a few counts. The V gene is TRBV2, the J gene TRBJ1-2; 7 bases match TRBD1. This CDR3 comprises 15 residues. The trim removed 5 bases at V and 2 bases at J, leaving 8 bases unmatched. Germline V CDR1 and CDR2: SNHLY, FYNNEI. The CDR3 sequence is CASSTRDSQNYGYTF. CDR3 nucleotide sequence: TGTGCCAGCAGTACCAGGGACAGTCAGAACTATGGCTACACCTTC. The whole variable domain, remainder taken from reference TRBV2 and TRBJ1-2, is EPEVTQTPSHQVTQMGQEVILRCVPISNHLYFYWYRQILGQKVEFLVSFYNNEISEKSEIFDDQFSVERPDGSNFTLKIRSTKLEDSAMYFCASSTRDSQNYGYTFGSGTRLTVV.